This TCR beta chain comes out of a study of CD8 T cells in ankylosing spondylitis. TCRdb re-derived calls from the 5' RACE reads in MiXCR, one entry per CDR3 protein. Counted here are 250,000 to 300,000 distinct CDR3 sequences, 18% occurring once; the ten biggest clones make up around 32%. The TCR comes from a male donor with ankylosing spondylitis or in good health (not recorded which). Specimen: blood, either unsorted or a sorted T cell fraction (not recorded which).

The CDR3 loop is CASSSTPGDEQFF. The CDR3, as DNA: TGTGCCAGCAGCTCGACCCCCGGCGATGAGCAGTTCTTC. This chain uses TRBV11-2 with TRBJ2-1; D remains unclear. CDR1 and CDR2 from the germline V gene are SGHAT and FQNNGV. The CDR3 is 13 residues long. Trimming removed 4 bases at V and 8 bases at J, with 12 bases between.